This is a list of T cell receptor beta chains from one sample in a study of shared clonotypes between healthy human individuals. This table comes from immunoSEQ multiplex PCR, and its TCRdb copy is limited to in-frame clones, with some not included. The data show roughly 2 million clones, approximately 94% seen once. Material: naive CD4+ T cells sorted from blood. These receptor sequences come from a young man in good health. Each CDR3 is given with its conserved first and last residue. D genes are given only for firm matches. Clone sizes are given selectively: once, few, many, or a class where the clone is expanded.

v_gene	j_gene	abundance	d_gene	CDR3nt	CDR3aa
TRBV7-9	TRBJ1-1	few	.	TGTGCCAGCAGCACAGGGACGATCGCTGAAGCTTTCTTT	CASSTGTIAEAFF
TRBV5-5	TRBJ1-2	.	TRBD1	TGTGCCAGCAGCCCGGCAGGGGGCTATGGCTACACCTTC	CASSPAGGYGYTF
TRBV5-1	TRBJ1-4	.	TRBD1	TGCGCCAGCAGCTTATCCGGGACAGAGAATGAAAAACTGTTTTTT	CASSLSGTENEKLFF
TRBV27	TRBJ2-7	.	.	TGTGCCAGCAGCACCCTTTTACAGGAGCACCAGTACTTC	CASSTLLQEHQYF
TRBV15	TRBJ1-2	.	.	TGTGCCACAAGCGGGGGGACCGCGGCCCCCCCCTTCTACACCTTC	CATSGGTAAPPFYTF
TRBV5-6	TRBJ1-2	.	.	TGTGCCAGCAGCTTCTCTAGTGGCTACACCTTC	CASSFSSGYTF
TRBV6-5	TRBJ1-4	.	.	TGTGCCAGCAGTTACGGTACAGGGTCTCCTAATGAAAAACTGTTTTTT	CASSYGTGSPNEKLFF
TRBV2	TRBJ1-2	.	TRBD1	TGTGCCAGCAGTAGATCCGGGACAGGGGGCTCGGGCGGCTACACCTTC	CASSRSGTGGSGGYTF
TRBV10-2	TRBJ2-7	once	TRBD1	TGCGCCAGCAGACCCCCGGACAGGAGCTACGAGCAGTACTTC	CASRPPDRSYEQYF
TRBV10-3	TRBJ2-5	.	TRBD2	TGTGCCATCAGTGAGTCGTTACCGGTAGCGGGGGGGGAAGAGACCCAGTACTTC	CAISESLPVAGGEETQYF
TRBV2	TRBJ2-4	once	.	TGTGCCAGCCTAGGCGAAGCCAAAAACATTCAGTACTTC	CASLGEAKNIQYF
TRBV6-7	TRBJ1-6	.	.	TGTGCCAGCAGTTCCGACAGGTGCCCCCCCCCTAATTCACCCCTCCACTTT	CASSSDRCPPPNSPLHF
TRBV18	TRBJ2-5	.	.	TGTGCCAGCTCACCTGGGGGTGAGACCCAGTACTTC	CASSPGGETQYF
TRBV18	TRBJ2-1	once	TRBD2	TGTGCCAGCTCACCACCGGGACTAGATTCCCATGAGCAGTTCTTC	CASSPPGLDSHEQFF
TRBV27	TRBJ1-2	.	TRBD1	TGTGCCAGCAGATTACAGGGGGCCGGCGGCTACACCTTC	CASRLQGAGGYTF
TRBV7-9	TRBJ2-5	.	.	TGTGCCAGCAGCTTAGCCCTCGGGGCCAGTAATTGGGAGACCCAGTACTTC	CASSLALGASNWETQYF
TRBV2	TRBJ2-5	.	.	TGTGCCAGCAGTGAGTCAGGGTCCGAGACCCAGTACTTC	CASSESGSETQYF
TRBV4-2	TRBJ1-2	few	.	TGTGCCAGCAGCCAAACAGGACAGCCCATCTATGGCTACACCTTC	CASSQTGQPIYGYTF
TRBV4-1	TRBJ2-1	.	.	TGCGCCAGCAGAAGTCCTGTCCGGGACAATGAGCAGTTCTTC	CASRSPVRDNEQFF
TRBV9	TRBJ2-5	once	.	TGTGCCAGCAGCCCTCGACAGACAATGGGGGAGACCCAGTACTTC	CASSPRQTMGETQYF
TRBV30	TRBJ2-2	.	TRBD2	TGTGCCTGGAGTGCAGGGCGGGGGGGCCTGGGCACCGGGGAGCTGTTTTTT	CAWSAGRGGLGTGELFF
TRBV2	TRBJ2-1	.	.	TGTGCCAGCAGAGGAGGGGGCGACAGGATCCGCAATGAGCAGTTCTTC	CASRGGGDRIRNEQFF
TRBV5-1	TRBJ2-7	.	.	TGCGCCAGCAGCGGTACCTACGAGCAGTACTTC	CASSGTYEQYF
TRBV7-9	TRBJ2-1	.	TRBD1	TGTGCCAGCAGCGTCTCCGGGACAGGGGTGAGGAATGAGCAGTTCTTC	CASSVSGTGVRNEQFF
TRBV30	TRBJ2-1	.	TRBD2	TGTGCCTGGACGCGCCTAGCGGGGGCCTACAATGAGCAGTTCTTC	CAWTRLAGAYNEQFF
TRBV29-1	TRBJ2-3	.	TRBD2	TGCAGCGTGACCGGGACTAGCGGCACAGATACGCAGTATTTT	CSVTGTSGTDTQYF
TRBV10-2	TRBJ1-2	.	.	TGCGCCAGCAGTGCAGGAGAGGGATATGGCTACACCTTC	CASSAGEGYGYTF
TRBV29-1	TRBJ1-1	once	.	TGCAGCTCCCACAAAGGGACGAACACTGAAGCTTTCTTT	CSSHKGTNTEAFF
TRBV15	TRBJ2-5	.	TRBD1	TGTGCCACCAGCAGGACAGGGGGCGGCGGGACCCAGTACTTC	CATSRTGGGGTQYF
TRBV6-1	TRBJ2-7	.	TRBD1	TGTGCCAGCAGTGAGGGGAGACAGGGGATTTACGAGCAGTACTTC	CASSEGRQGIYEQYF
TRBV19	TRBJ1-2	.	.	TGTGCCAGTAGTATAGCTTGGCAAGCAGGGGCTTTAGGTGGCTACACCTTC	CASSIAWQAGALGGYTF
TRBV7-2	TRBJ2-5	.	.	TGTGCCAGCAGCTTAGCCAGCGGCCTACAAGAGACCCAGTACTTC	CASSLASGLQETQYF
TRBV5-1	TRBJ2-7	.	.	TGCGCCAGCAGCTGGGACACGGGAAAACTATCCGATGGGTTC	CASSWDTGKLSDGF
TRBV28	TRBJ1-2	once	TRBD1	TGTGCCAGCAGTTCTGGACAGGGGGCTCCCTATGGCTACACCTTC	CASSSGQGAPYGYTF
TRBV11-3	TRBJ2-7	.	.	TGTGCCAGCAGCTTTTTTCCTTCGGGTGAGCAGTACTTC	CASSFFPSGEQYF
TRBV7-2	TRBJ2-5	.	TRBD1	TGTGCCAGCAGTCGGGACAGGGCGCTAGGAGAGACCCAGTACTTC	CASSRDRALGETQYF
TRBV7-2	TRBJ2-1	.	.	TGTGCCAGCAGCTTAGGGGCAGGGTCCTACAATGAGCAGTTCTTC	CASSLGAGSYNEQFF
TRBV21-1	TRBJ1-2	.	.	TGTGCCAGCAGCATCCCCCCAGACAACTATGGCTACACCTTC	CASSIPPDNYGYTF
TRBV30	TRBJ2-5	.	TRBD1	TGTGCCTGGAGCGAAGGTTTGCAGGGGGCGGCAACCCAGTACTTC	CAWSEGLQGAATQYF
TRBV7-9	TRBJ1-1	.	TRBD1	TGTGCCAGCAGCTTAGGAGGACAGGGGACTGAAGCTTTCTTT	CASSLGGQGTEAFF
TRBV19	TRBJ2-6	.	TRBD1	TGTGCCAGCTATCCCGGGACAGTATCTCTGGCGGCCAACGTCCTGACTTTC	CASYPGTVSLAANVLTF
TRBV7-9	TRBJ1-1	.	TRBD1	TGTGCCAGCAGCTACTGGGGTGGACAGGGCCGCTATGCTTTCTTT	CASSYWGGQGRYAFF
TRBV7-8	TRBJ2-7	.	.	TGTGCCAGCAGCGCCCAGAGGGGGTTCTCCTACGAGCAGTACTTC	CASSAQRGFSYEQYF
TRBV6-5	TRBJ1-5	.	TRBD1	TGTGCCAGCAGTCCAGGAGGGGGCCGAGTGCAGCCCCAGCATTTT	CASSPGGGRVQPQHF
TRBV19	TRBJ1-5	.	.	TGTGCCAGTAGTAGGGACCGGAATCAGCCCCAGCATTTT	CASSRDRNQPQHF
TRBV4-3	TRBJ2-3	.	.	TGCGCCAGCAGCCAAATCTTATCGGGTTTTGAAACGCAGTATTTT	CASSQILSGFETQYF
TRBV4-2	TRBJ2-4	.	.	TGTGCCAGCAGCACAGCCGACAGGAGTATAGCCAAAAACATTCAGTACTTC	CASSTADRSIAKNIQYF
TRBV10-3	TRBJ2-7	.	.	TGTGCCATCAGGCCAGACACTCGCTACGAGCAGTACTTC	CAIRPDTRYEQYF
TRBV12-5	TRBJ2-5	.	TRBD2	TGTGCTAGCGGTGAAAGAACGGGAGGAGAGACCCAGTACTTC	CASGERTGGETQYF
TRBV11-2	TRBJ2-5	once	.	TGTGCCAGCAGCTTTCGGGACAAACAAGAGACCCAGTACTTC	CASSFRDKQETQYF
TRBV9	TRBJ2-3	.	.	TGTGCCAGCAGCGGCCGGGGCCTCAGTACAGATACGCAGTATTTT	CASSGRGLSTDTQYF
TRBV10-2	TRBJ1-2	.	.	TGCGCCAGCAAAGGGGGGTATGGCTACACCTTC	CASKGGYGYTF
TRBV6-1	TRBJ2-2	.	.	TGTGCCAGCAGTGAAAGGATCGGATTCACCGGGGAGCTGTTTTTT	CASSERIGFTGELFF
TRBV28	TRBJ1-1	.	TRBD1	TGTGCCAGCAGTACGGGACGTGCAGGGGGCGTCCAGGCTTTCTTT	CASSTGRAGGVQAFF
TRBV7-2	TRBJ2-3	.	.	TGTGCCAGCAGCTTAGCTGCAATAGCCGATACGCAGTATTTT	CASSLAAIADTQYF
TRBV2	TRBJ1-5	.	.	TGTGCCAGCAGTGAAGCGAACAGCAATCAGCCCCAGCATTTT	CASSEANSNQPQHF
TRBV7-9	TRBJ2-3	few	.	TGTGCCAGCAGCTTAGCAGGGGCAGATACGCAGTATTTT	CASSLAGADTQYF
TRBV6-1	TRBJ1-6	.	.	TGTGCCAGCAGTCTAACCCGGGCCGATAATTCACCCCTCCACTTT	CASSLTRADNSPLHF
TRBV5-1	TRBJ1-1	once	.	TGCGCCAGCAGCCCCCGGTCTCCCCACACTGAAGCTTTCTTT	CASSPRSPHTEAFF
TRBV5-1	TRBJ2-7	.	TRBD2	TGCGCCAGCAGCTTGGAGGTGGGCGGGGGGCTCTACGAGCAGTACTTC	CASSLEVGGGLYEQYF